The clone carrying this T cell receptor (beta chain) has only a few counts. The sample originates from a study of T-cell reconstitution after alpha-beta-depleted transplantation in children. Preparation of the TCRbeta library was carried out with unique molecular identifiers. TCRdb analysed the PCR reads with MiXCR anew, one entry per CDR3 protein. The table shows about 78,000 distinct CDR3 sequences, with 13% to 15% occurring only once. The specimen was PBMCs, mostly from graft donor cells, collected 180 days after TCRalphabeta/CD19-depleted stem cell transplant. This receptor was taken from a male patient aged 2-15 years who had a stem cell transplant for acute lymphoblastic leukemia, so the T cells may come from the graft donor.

The CDR3 protein is CASSLGRTVGYGYTF. The CDR3 nucleotides are TGTGCCAGCAGCTTAGGGAGGACAGTCGGCTATGGCTACACCTTC. The rearrangement joins TRBV7-2 to TRBJ1-2; D may be TRBD1 (6 bases). Trimming took 1 base from V and 4 from J, leaving 13 bases between them. Germline V gives CDR1 SGHTA, CDR2 FQGNSA. This CDR3 comprises 15 residues.